The T cell receptor (beta chain) described here comes from a study of neoadjuvant nivolumab and ipilimumab in lung cancer (dated by TCRdb to about 2020). With regard to the full study: In the NEOSTAR trial, nivolumab was administered intravenously at 3 mg/kg on days 1, 15 and 29, and the combination arm also received ipilimumab 1 mg/kg on day 1 only. The primary trial endpoint was the major pathologic response (MPR) rate in the intention-to-treat population in each study arm. The study compared TCR repertoires in pretherapy (baseline) peripheral blood with TCR repertoires in tumors resected at surgery after neoadjuvant immune checkpoint blockade. Of the roughly 45 patients with operable NSCLC treated in the trial, roughly 23 were randomized to nivolumab monotherapy and 21 to nivolumab plus ipilimumab. Matched pretherapy and resected tumor pairs were analyzed from seven patients, of whom four had been treated with nivolumab and three with nivolumab plus ipilimumab. Points the paper makes about the study in general: Pretherapy blood TCR richness correlated positively with richness in tumors resected after neoadjuvant therapy (Spearman R ≈ 0.8). From pretherapy to surgery, tumor T-cell richness and clonality increased in three of three dual-therapy tumors but in only two of four nivolumab-treated tumors. Compared with tumor-adjacent uninvolved lung, resected tumors had greater TCR richness and clonality, and increases showed up in more of the dual-therapy-treated tumors. No significant correlation was found between TCR clonality and pathologic tumor regression, and only one major-pathologic-response sample was available for the clonality analysis. TCR sequencing was performed in a small number of samples.

This clone occurred once. The antigen this receptor binds is unknown. Base quality data are lacking; no much larger clone is found one base away. The method was the immunoSEQ multiplex PCR assay. The published analysis was carried out like this. Richness and clonality were used to summarize the repertoires, and clones that significantly expanded or contracted between pre- and post-therapy samples were identified. TCRdb took over this immuneACCESS table, retaining in-frame rearrangements with V and J assigned. Such tables are incomplete; in checked studies, under half of the missing clones stem from an unresolved V gene, and the remainder is unexplained. The D gene and trimming were derived from the DNA, and the V and J assignments and clone size from that table. The sample has fewer than 35,000 clones on record, more than 85% of them singletons. The top ten clonotypes cover under 2.5% of the sample.

Interpreted using the paper, the time point label stands for: at surgical resection after neoadjuvant nivolumab +/- ipilimumab. The samples were taken from NEOSTAR, a phase 2 randomized trial in operable NSCLC that tested neoadjuvant nivolumab or nivolumab plus ipilimumab, followed by surgery. The CDR3 starts with the cysteine, ends with the phenylalanine, and has 14 residues. The sequence is cut down to CDR3 DNA, 42 bases in frame from base 1. V sheds 0 bases and J sheds 3 bases, leaving 9 bases between their ends. The germline V gene yields MNHEY for CDR1 and SVGAGI for CDR2. The chain is assembled from TRBV6-5 and TRBJ2-7, with no reliable assignment of the D segment. The receptor's source is an adult with non-small cell lung cancer. This material consisted of peripheral blood, taken after neoadjuvant nivolumab, alone or with ipilimumab, at or shortly before surgery. The nucleotide sequence is given as TGTGCCAGCAGTTACTCCCCGGACGGCTACGAGCAGTACTTC. This is translated as CASSYSPDGYEQYF.